Presented here are 24 T cell receptor beta chains from one specimen sequenced in a study of blood T cell repertoires in COVID-19. Generated by immunoSEQ multiplex PCR, the TCRdb table keeps only in-frame clones and is missing some. This table holds about 130,000 clones, approximately 82% found once. Sequenced input: peripheral blood. The source is a man in his sixties with acute or convalescent COVID-19.

A few counts support this clone. The gene calls are TRBV6-5 and TRBJ1-1; 7 nucleotides agree with TRBD1. The CDR3 runs 14 residues. Germline lookup yields CDR1 MNHEY and CDR2 SVGAGI. Trimming at V came to 0 bases and at J to 6 bases, leaving 4 bases not matched to a gene. The CDR3 DNA is TGTGCCAGCAGTTACTCCAGGGGGGTCGCTGAAGCTTTCTTT. Its protein is CASSYSRGVAEAFF.

The V call is TRBV5-4, the J call TRBJ2-7, with D maybe TRBD1 (6 bases). Germline V gene lookup returns CDR1 SGHNT and CDR2 YYREEE (reference sequence). The length of the CDR3 is 12 residues. Trimming pared 4 bases from V and 6 bases from J, leaving 11 bases between. Written as DNA, the CDR3 is TGTGCCAGCAGCCATCGGGACACCGAGCAGTACTTC. Protein product: CASSHRDTEQYF.

The CDR3 DNA reads as TGTGCCATCGCCCCCGGGTCCGGAAAACTGTTTTTT. This translates into CAIAPGSGKLFF. The chain has TRBV28 and TRBJ1-4; D ambiguous. Germline lookup yields CDR1 MDHEN and CDR2 SYDVKM. V shed 10 bases and J shed 10 bases, with 16 bases lying between them. The CDR3 is made up of 12 amino acids.

This chain joins TRBV30 and TRBJ2-5, with D possibly matching TRBD2 (6 bases). Looked up from germline, CDR1 is GTSNPN and CDR2 is SVGIG (reference sequence). Trimming removed 0 bases from V and 7 bases from J, with 12 bases in between. This CDR3 contains 13 residues. The CDR3, as DNA: TGTGCCTGGAGTGTTCTGCAGGAGGGGACCCAGTACTTC. It encodes CAWSVLQEGTQYF.

V is TRBV19 and J is TRBJ1-3, with TRBD1 as a possible D gene (5 bases). CDR1 is LNHDA, CDR2 SQIVND, per germline (reference sequence). Trimming took off 7 bases at V and 0 bases at J, with 10 bases between the two ends. The CDR3 is 14 residues long. CDR3 coding DNA: TGTGCCAGTAAACAGGACTACTCTGGAAACACCATATATTTT. Residues: CASKQDYSGNTIYF.

V is TRBV5-4 and J is TRBJ1-1, with D hard to call. Per germline, CDR1 SGHNT and CDR2 YYREEE (reference sequence). V was pared by 7 bases and J by 3 bases, with 16 bases between. This CDR3 is 14 amino acids long. CDR3 in DNA: TGTGCCAGCGCCCAGCGGAGAAGTGACACTGAAGCTTTCTTT. Its translation is CASAQRRSDTEAFF.

This clone was detected only a few times. In nucleotides, the CDR3 is TGTGCCAGCAGTGAACAGGGCTTCTCTGGAAACACCATATATTTT. Residues: CASSEQGFSGNTIYF. The V and J genes are TRBV6-1 and TRBJ1-3; TRBD1 is a possible D gene (5 bases). V was pared by 2 bases and J by 0 bases, with 8 bases between. Germline values: CDR1 MNHNS, CDR2 SASEGT. This CDR3 is built from 15 residues.

The chain links TRBV28 to TRBJ2-3; a weak D match, TRBD2 (5 bases). Germline V gene sequence: CDR1 MDHEN, CDR2 SYDVKM. CDR3 length: 15 residues. Trimming removed 2 bases from V and 1 base from J, with 10 bases in between. DNA of the CDR3: TGTGCCAGCAGTTTACAGGACTGGCGCACAGATACGCAGTATTTT. Translation gives CASSLQDWRTDTQYF.

This clone was detected once. The genes are TRBV6-5 and TRBJ1-3; the match to TRBD1 covers 8 bases. The CDR3 runs to 14 residues. Per germline, CDR1 MNHEY and CDR2 SVGAGI. V shed 5 bases, J shed 2 bases, and the junction held 2 bases outside the gene matches. CDR3 bases: TGTGCCAGCAGTCCACAGGGGGCTGGAAACACCATATATTTT. This sequence encodes CASSPQGAGNTIYF.

The chain has TRBV28 and TRBJ1-5; 8 bases align to TRBD1. Germline CDR1 and CDR2: MDHEN and SYDVKM. The CDR3 extends over 16 amino acids. V shed 8 bases, J shed 4 bases, and the junction held 13 bases outside the gene matches. The CDR3 nucleotides read TGTGCCAGCGGGACAGGAGCCCGGGCCCCTAATCAGCCCCAGCATTTT. It is translated as CASGTGARAPNQPQHF.

The chain has TRBV27 and TRBJ1-6, with a weak D call TRBD1 (5 bases). Trimming removed 0 bases at V and 10 bases at J, with 7 bases between. The CDR3 loop spans 13 amino acids. The germline V gene has CDR1 MNHEY and CDR2 SMNVEV (reference sequence). Written as DNA, the CDR3 is TGTGCCAGCAGTTTATCGCGGGGCTCACCCCTCCACTTT. This translates into CASSLSRGSPLHF.

The rearrangement joins TRBV6-5 to TRBJ2-2; 10 bases map to TRBD2. CDR3 length equals 16 residues. In germline, CDR1 is MNHEY, CDR2 SVGAGI. V lost 2 bases and J lost 1; bases outside the gene matches: 1. CDR3 DNA sequence: TGTGCCAGCAGTTACAGGACTAGCGGGAACACCGGGGAGCTGTTTTTT. Protein sequence: CASSYRTSGNTGELFF.

This clone appeared a single time. This chain joins TRBV2 and TRBJ1-1, with 7 nucleotides matching TRBD1. V trimming: 2 bases; J trimming: 2 bases; junction bases outside the gene matches: 8. Germline V gene lookup returns CDR1 SNHLY and CDR2 FYNNEI. This CDR3 comprises 16 residues. Here the CDR3 DNA reads TGTGCCAGCAGTGAATTGGGCGACAGGGCCAACACTGAAGCTTTCTTT. Translated: CASSELGDRANTEAFF.

In its sample, this clone was seen once. V usage is TRBV10-1 and J usage is TRBJ2-2; D perhaps matches TRBD2 (6 bases). Trimming removed 0 bases at V and 5 bases at J, with 13 bases between. The germline gives CDR1 WNHNN, CDR2 SYGVQD (reference sequence). This CDR3 has 16 amino acids. CDR3 bases: TGCGCCAGCAGTGAGTCTGGAGGGAGAGGGACCGGGGAGCTGTTTTTT. Encoded protein: CASSESGGRGTGELFF.

This clone was seen just once. The chain uses TRBV5-1 and TRBJ2-1; TRBD2 matches 11 bases. The V segment lost 0 bases and the J segment 4 bases; nucleotides outside the gene matches: 6. The CDR3 extends over 17 amino acids. CDR1 SGHRS and CDR2 YFSETQ come from the germline V gene. In nucleotides, the CDR3 is TGCGCCAGCAGCTTGGAGATAGCGGGAGGGATATACAATGAGCAGTTCTTC. Protein: CASSLEIAGGIYNEQFF.

The J gene is TRBJ2-2, the V gene TRBV10-1; a weak D match, TRBD1 (5 bases). The CDR3 length is 13 residues. The germline V gene encodes CDR1 WNHNN and CDR2 SYGVQD (reference sequence). Trimming shortened V by 4 bases and J by 3 bases, and 6 bases separated the two germline ends. CDR3 coding DNA: TGCGCCAGCAGTGGACAGTACACCGGGGAGCTGTTTTTT. It translates to CASSGQYTGELFF.

Worth noting for this clone: The junction and the germline gene differ at one end; a read error may be behind it. The rearrangement links TRBV30 to TRBJ2-7; 10 nucleotides align to TRBD1. Per the germline V gene, CDR1 is GTSNPN and CDR2 is SVGIG (reference sequence). This CDR3 is 13 amino acids long. The CDR3 bases are TGTGCCTGGAGCCCGTCGGGACAGGGGCGGGTAAACTTC. Its translation is CAWSPSGQGRVNF. Supplemented by reference TRBV30 and TRBJ2-7, the full variable domain reads SQTIHQWPATLVQPVGSPLSLECTVEGTSNPNLYWYRQAAGRGLQLLFYSVGIGQISSEVPQNLSASRPQDRQFILSSKKLLLSDSGFYLCAWSPSGQGRVNFGPGTRLTVT.

The genes are TRBV28 and TRBJ1-3, with 8 bases fitting TRBD1. The V gene end was trimmed by 11 bases and the J gene end by 2 bases; junction bases not matched to a gene: 8. This CDR3 has 14 amino acids. The germline CDR1 and CDR2 sequences are MDHEN and SYDVKM. CDR3 in amino acids: CAARGPPAGNTIYF. The CDR3 nucleotides are TGTGCCGCCAGGGGGCCCCCGGCTGGAAACACCATATATTTT. Together with reference TRBV28 and TRBJ1-3, the CDR3 gives the full variable domain: DVKVTQSSRYLVKRTGEKVFLECVQDMDHENMFWYRQDPGLGLRLIYFSYDVKMKEKGDIPEGYSVSREKKERFSLILESASTNQTSMYLCAARGPPAGNTIYFGEGSWLTVV.

The chain carries TRBV19 and TRBJ1-1, with 8 bases that match TRBD1. The CDR3 covers 14 residues. V lost 5 bases to trimming and J lost 5 bases; unmatched junction nucleotides: 7. Germline lookup yields CDR1 LNHDA and CDR2 SQIVND (reference sequence). CDR3 region: CASSGQGLRTEAFF. The CDR3 region has the DNA TGTGCCAGTAGTGGACAGGGATTGCGAACTGAAGCTTTCTTT.

The gene calls are TRBV3-1 (or the pseudogene TRBV3-2) and TRBJ1-6; TRBD1 is a possible D gene (5 bases). CDR1 is LGHDT and CDR2 is YNNKEL in the germline V gene (reference sequence). Trimming left V 4 bases short and J 7 bases short, with 11 bases between. The CDR3 runs 14 residues. CDR3 nucleotide sequence: TGTGCCAGCAGCCCCTCTGCAGGGAATTCACCCCTCCACTTT. Amino acids: CASSPSAGNSPLHF.

The chain combines TRBV2 with TRBJ1-2, with a tentative D call TRBD1 (5 bases). The CDR3 length is 16 residues. Trimming removed 7 bases from V and 4 bases from J, with 22 bases in between. CDR1 SNHLY and CDR2 FYNNEI come from the germline V gene. This CDR3 is CASTVVAREGSYGYTF. CDR3 sequence (DNA): TGTGCCAGCACCGTAGTTGCGAGGGAGGGGTCCTATGGCTACACCTTC.

The CDR3 reads CASSLTGGTYNEQFF. DNA of the CDR3: TGTGCCAGCAGCTTAACGGGGGGGACCTACAATGAGCAGTTCTTC. The V gene is TRBV11-2, the J gene TRBJ2-1, with TRBD2 identical over 8 bases. This CDR3 has 15 amino acids. V was clipped by 2 bases and J by 2 bases; unmatched bases: 2. Germline CDR1 and CDR2: SGHAT and FQNNGV.

The J gene is TRBJ2-5, the V gene TRBV5-1; 7 nucleotides agree with TRBD2. After removal of 4 bases from V and 2 bases from J, the junction contained 5 bases not matched to a gene. The CDR3 extends over 14 amino acids. The germline CDR1 and CDR2 sequences are SGHRS and YFSETQ. DNA of the CDR3: TGCGCCAGCAGCCCCGGGGGGTTACAAGAGACCCAGTACTTC. This codes for CASSPGGLQETQYF.

This clone was observed a single time. The V and J genes are TRBV14 and TRBJ2-7; TRBD1 aligns across 8 bases. Trimming at V came to 4 bases and at J to 3 bases, leaving 5 bases not matched to a gene. CDR1 is SGHDN, CDR2 FVKESK, per germline. This CDR3 is 14 amino acids long. DNA for the CDR3: TGTGCCAGCAGCCGCCGGACAGGGCGCTACGAGCAGTACTTC. Protein sequence: CASSRRTGRYEQYF.